This TCR beta chain was captured by sequencing in a study of shared clonotypes between healthy human individuals. Overall study: A couple of women and three men aged 18 to 49 served as donors.

Researchers partitioned CD4+ cells into CD45RA+ naive and CD45RA-negative memory subsets. Trimming stripped 6 bases from V and 2 bases from J, with 11 bases between. Germline lookup yields CDR1 MDHEN and CDR2 SYDVKM. CDR3 size: 14 residues. Findings and limits, study-wide: With few donors, the genetic and exposure-history diversity represented was limited.

Worth noting for this clone: Antigen specificity is unknown.

Method: immunoSEQ multiplex PCR; TCRdb's copy keeps in-frame clones and lacks some. The table records about 640,000 clones, about three quarters of them present only once. The rearrangement joins TRBV28 to TRBJ1-5; D may be TRBD1 (6 bases). The sequencing input was memory CD4+ T cells sorted from blood. Stated subset: CD45RA-negative fraction. This receptor was obtained from a woman in her 30s in good health. The CDR3 bases are TGTGCCAGCAGGTCAGGGGCCGGCAATCAGCCCCAGCATTTT. Amino acids: CASRSGAGNQPQHF.